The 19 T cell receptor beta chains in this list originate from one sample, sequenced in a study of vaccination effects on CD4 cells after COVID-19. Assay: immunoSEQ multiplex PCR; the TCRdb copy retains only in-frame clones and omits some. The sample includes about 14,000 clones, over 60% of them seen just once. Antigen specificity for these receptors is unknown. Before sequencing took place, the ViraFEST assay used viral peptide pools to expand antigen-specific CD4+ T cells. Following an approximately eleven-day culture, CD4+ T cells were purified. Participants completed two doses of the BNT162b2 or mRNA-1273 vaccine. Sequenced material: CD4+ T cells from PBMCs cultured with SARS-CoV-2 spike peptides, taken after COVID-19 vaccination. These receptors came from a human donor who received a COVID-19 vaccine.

The CDR3 reads CSVGTWDGATQYF. The CDR3 DNA is TGCAGCGTGGGGACCTGGGACGGTGCTACGCAGTATTTT. The V and J genes are TRBV29-1 and TRBJ2-3; D may match TRBD1 or TRBD2 (5 bases each). The germline CDR1 and CDR2 sequences are SQVTM and ANQGSEA. V gave up 6 bases and J gave up 8 bases, with 18 bases separating them. The CDR3 extends over 13 amino acids.

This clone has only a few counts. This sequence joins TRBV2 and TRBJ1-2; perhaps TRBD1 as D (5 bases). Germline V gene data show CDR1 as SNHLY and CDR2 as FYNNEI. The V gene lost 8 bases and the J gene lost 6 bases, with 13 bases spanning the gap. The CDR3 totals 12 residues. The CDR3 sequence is CASGTPPNGYTF. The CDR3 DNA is TGTGCCAGCGGGACCCCTCCTAATGGCTACACCTTC.

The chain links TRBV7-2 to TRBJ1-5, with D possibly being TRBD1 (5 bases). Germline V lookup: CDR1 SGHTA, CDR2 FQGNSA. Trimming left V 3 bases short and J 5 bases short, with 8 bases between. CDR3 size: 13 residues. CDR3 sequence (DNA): TGTGCCAGCAGCTTTCAAGGGGATCAGCCCCAGCATTTT. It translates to CASSFQGDQPQHF. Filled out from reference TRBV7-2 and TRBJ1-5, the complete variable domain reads GAGVSQSPSNKVTEKGKDVELRCDPISGHTALYWYRQSLGQGLEFLIYFQGNSAPDKSGLPSDRFSAERTGGSVSTLTIQRTQQEDSAVYLCASSFQGDQPQHFGDGTRLSIL.

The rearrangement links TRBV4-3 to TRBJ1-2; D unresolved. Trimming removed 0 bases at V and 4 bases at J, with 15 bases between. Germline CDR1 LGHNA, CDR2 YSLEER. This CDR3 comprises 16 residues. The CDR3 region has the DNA TGCGCCAGCAGCCAAGATTACGGACGGATACCCTATGGCTACACCTTC. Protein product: CASSQDYGRIPYGYTF.

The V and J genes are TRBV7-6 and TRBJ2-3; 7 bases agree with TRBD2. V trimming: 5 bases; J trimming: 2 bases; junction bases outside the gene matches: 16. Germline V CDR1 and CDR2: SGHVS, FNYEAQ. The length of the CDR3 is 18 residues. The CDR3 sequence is CASSPRGWPGGITDTQYF. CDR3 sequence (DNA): TGTGCCAGCAGCCCAAGAGGCTGGCCGGGGGGAATCACAGATACGCAGTATTTT.

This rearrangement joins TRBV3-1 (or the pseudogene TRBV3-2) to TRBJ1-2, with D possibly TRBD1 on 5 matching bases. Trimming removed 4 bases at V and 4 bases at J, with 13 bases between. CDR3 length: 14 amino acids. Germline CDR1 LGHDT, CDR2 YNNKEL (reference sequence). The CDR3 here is CASSLRDSLYGYTF. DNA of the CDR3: TGTGCCAGCAGCCTCCGGGACTCCCTCTATGGCTACACCTTC.

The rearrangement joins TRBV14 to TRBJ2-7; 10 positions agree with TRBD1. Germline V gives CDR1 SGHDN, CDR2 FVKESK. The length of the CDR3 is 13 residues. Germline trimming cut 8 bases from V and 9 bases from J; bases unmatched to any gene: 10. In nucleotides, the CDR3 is TGTGCCAGCTCCCGGGACAGGGGACGTCTGCAGTACTTC. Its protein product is CASSRDRGRLQYF.

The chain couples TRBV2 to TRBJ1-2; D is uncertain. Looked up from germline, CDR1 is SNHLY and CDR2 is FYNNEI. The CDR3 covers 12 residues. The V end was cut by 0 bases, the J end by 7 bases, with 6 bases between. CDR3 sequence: CASSEAQRGYTF. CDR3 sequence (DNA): TGTGCCAGCAGTGAAGCTCAACGTGGCTACACCTTC.

CDR3 DNA: TGTGCCAGCCGGGACAGGGTCTATGGCTACACCTTC. It yields the protein CASRDRVYGYTF. The chain combines TRBV25-1 with TRBJ1-2; 9 bases line up with TRBD1. The germline V gene has CDR1 MGHDK and CDR2 SYGVNS. The ends lost 8 bases at V and 4 bases at J; junction bases unmatched: 2. This CDR3 comprises 12 residues.

The DNA for the CDR3 is TGTGCCAGCAGCCCAAGACAGGGGAGCGGGGCCAACGTCCTGACTTTC. Amino acid sequence: CASSPRQGSGANVLTF. V and J are TRBV9 and TRBJ2-6; 8 nucleotides match TRBD1. Germline V gene lookup returns CDR1 SGDLS and CDR2 YYNGEE. With V trimmed by 4 bases and J by 4 bases, 7 bases remained unmatched. The CDR3 contains 16 residues. The full variable domain, completed using reference TRBV9 and TRBJ2-6, is DSGVTQTPKHLITATGQRVTLRCSPRSGDLSVYWYQQSLDQGLQFLIQYYNGEERAKGNILERFSAQQFPDLHSELNLSSLELGDSALYFCASSPRQGSGANVLTFGAGSRLTVL.

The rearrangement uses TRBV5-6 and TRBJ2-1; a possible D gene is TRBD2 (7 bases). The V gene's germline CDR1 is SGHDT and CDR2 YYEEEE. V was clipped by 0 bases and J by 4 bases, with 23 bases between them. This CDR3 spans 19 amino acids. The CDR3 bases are TGTGCCAGCAGCTTGGATCGGGGTTCGGGGGGCGTTGCTTACAATGAGCAGTTCTTC. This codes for CASSLDRGSGGVAYNEQFF.

As DNA, the CDR3 is TGCAGCGTTCCCCCTACAGGGAATTATACTGAAGCTTTCTTT. As protein: CSVPPTGNYTEAFF. The chain carries TRBV29-1 and TRBJ1-1; D perhaps matches TRBD1 (6 bases). There are 14 residues in the CDR3. Germline values: CDR1 SQVTM, CDR2 ANQGSEA. Trimming removed 5 bases from V and 5 bases from J, with 18 bases in between.

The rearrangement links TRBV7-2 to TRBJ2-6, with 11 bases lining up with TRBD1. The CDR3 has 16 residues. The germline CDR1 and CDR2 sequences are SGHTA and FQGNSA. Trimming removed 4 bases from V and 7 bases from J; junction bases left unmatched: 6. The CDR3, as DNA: TGTGCCAGCAGCTCTTGGGGACAGGGGGTTGCCAACGTCCTGACTTTC. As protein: CASSSWGQGVANVLTF.

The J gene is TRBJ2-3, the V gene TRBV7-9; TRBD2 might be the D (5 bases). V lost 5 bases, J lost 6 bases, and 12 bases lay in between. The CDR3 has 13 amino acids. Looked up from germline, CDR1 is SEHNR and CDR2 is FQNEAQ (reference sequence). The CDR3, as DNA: TGTGCCAGCAGCACCCGAGGGCCGGATACGCAGTATTTT. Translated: CASSTRGPDTQYF.

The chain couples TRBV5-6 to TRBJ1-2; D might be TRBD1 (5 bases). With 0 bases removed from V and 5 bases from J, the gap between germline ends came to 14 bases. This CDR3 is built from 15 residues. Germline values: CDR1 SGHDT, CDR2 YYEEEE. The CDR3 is CASSLAWGAGYGYTF. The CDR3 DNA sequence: TGTGCCAGCAGCTTGGCCTGGGGCGCAGGGTATGGCTACACCTTC.

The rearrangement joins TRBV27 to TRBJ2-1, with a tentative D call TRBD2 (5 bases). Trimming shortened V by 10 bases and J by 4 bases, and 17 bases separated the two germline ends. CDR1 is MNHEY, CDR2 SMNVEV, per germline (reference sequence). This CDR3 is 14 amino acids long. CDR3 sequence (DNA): TGTGCCACCCGGAGTCCGCGGAGGTACAATGAGCAGTTCTTC. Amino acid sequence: CATRSPRRYNEQFF.

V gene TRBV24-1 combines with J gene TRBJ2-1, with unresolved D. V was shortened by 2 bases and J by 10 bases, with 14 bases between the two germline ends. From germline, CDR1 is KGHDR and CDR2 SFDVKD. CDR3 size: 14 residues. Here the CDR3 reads CATSDWGHMGEQFF. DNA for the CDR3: TGTGCCACCAGTGATTGGGGTCACATGGGGGAGCAGTTCTTC.

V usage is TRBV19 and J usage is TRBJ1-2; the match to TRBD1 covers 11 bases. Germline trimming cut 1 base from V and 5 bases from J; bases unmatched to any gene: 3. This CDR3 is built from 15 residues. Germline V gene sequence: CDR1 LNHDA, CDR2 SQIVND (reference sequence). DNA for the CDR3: TGTGCCAGTAGTATAGCCGGGACAGGGGGTTATGGCTACACCTTC. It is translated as CASSIAGTGGYGYTF. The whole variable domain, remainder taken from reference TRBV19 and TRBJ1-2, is DGGITQSPKYLFRKEGQNVTLSCEQNLNHDAMYWYRQDPGQGLRLIYYSQIVNDFQKGDIAEGYSVSREKKESFPLTVTSAQKNPTAFYLCASSIAGTGGYGYTFGSGTRLTVV.

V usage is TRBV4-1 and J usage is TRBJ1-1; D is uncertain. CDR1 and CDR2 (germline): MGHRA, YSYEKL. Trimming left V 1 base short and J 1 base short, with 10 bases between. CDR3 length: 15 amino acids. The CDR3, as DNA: TGCGCCAGCAGCCAAGTTGCCAGAGGGAACACTGAAGCTTTCTTT. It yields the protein CASSQVARGNTEAFF.